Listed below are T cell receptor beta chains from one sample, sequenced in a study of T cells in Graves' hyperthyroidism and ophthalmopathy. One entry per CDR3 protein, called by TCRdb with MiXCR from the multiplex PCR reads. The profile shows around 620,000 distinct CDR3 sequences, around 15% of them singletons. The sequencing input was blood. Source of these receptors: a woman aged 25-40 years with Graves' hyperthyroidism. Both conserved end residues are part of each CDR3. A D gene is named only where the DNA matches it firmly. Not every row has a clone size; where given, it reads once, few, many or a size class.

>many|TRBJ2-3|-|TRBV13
CASSQQGHEDTQYF
TGTGCCAGCAGCCAACAGGGTCATGAGGATACGCAGTATTTT
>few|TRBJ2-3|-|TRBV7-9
CASSSQGISTDTQYF
TGTGCCAGCAGCTCACAGGGCATTTCCACAGATACGCAGTATTTT
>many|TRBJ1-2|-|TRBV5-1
CASSLDSGVGYTF
TGCGCCAGCAGCTTAGACTCAGGGGTTGGCTACACCTTC
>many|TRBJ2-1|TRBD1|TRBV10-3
CATSQGASNEQFF
TGTGCCACCTCACAGGGGGCTTCAAATGAGCAGTTCTTC
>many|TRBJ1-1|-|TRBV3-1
CASSGGRLEAFF
TGTGCCAGCAGCGGTGGACGGCTTGAAGCTTTCTTT
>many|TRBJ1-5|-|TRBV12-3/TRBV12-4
CASSLPGPNQPQHF
TGTGCCAGCAGTTTACCGGGCCCTAATCAGCCCCAGCATTTT
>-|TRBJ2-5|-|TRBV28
CASSPDSFGVETQYF
TGTGCCAGCAGTCCTGACAGTTTTGGAGTGGAGACCCAGTACTTC
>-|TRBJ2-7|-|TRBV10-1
CASSESGVEQYF
TGCGCCAGCAGTGAGTCAGGGGTCGAGCAGTACTTC
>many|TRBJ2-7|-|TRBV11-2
CASSPIRRNGSYEQYF
TGTGCCAGCAGCCCCATCCGACGGAACGGTTCCTACGAGCAGTACTTC
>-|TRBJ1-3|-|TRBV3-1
CASRDQAYSGNTIYF
TGTGCCAGCCGCGACCAGGCCTACTCTGGAAACACCATATATTTT
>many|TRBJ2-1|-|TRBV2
CASSDVGGMDEQFF
TGTGCCAGCAGTGATGTTGGAGGGATGGATGAGCAGTTCTTC
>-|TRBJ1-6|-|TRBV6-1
CAARAALGDNSPLHF
TGTGCCGCCAGAGCAGCCCTAGGAGATAATTCACCCCTCCACTTT
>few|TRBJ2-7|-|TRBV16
CASSQSRRYEQYF
TGTGCCAGCAGCCAAAGCCGGCGCTACGAGCAGTACTTC
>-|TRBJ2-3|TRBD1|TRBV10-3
CAISAGTGRNTQYF
TGTGCCATCAGTGCCGGGACAGGGAGGAATACGCAGTATTTT
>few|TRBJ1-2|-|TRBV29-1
CSVDQNRDSAGYTF
TGCAGCGTTGACCAAAACCGGGACTCCGCGGGCTACACCTTC
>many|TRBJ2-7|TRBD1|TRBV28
CASNRPGQGVKEQYF
TGTGCCAGCAATCGACCGGGACAGGGGGTTAAGGAGCAGTACTTC
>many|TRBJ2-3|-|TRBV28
CASSLAGRPDTQYF
TGTGCCAGCAGTTTAGCGGGAAGGCCAGATACGCAGTATTTT
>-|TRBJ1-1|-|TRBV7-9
CASSLGSGFSGLEMNTEAFF
TGTGCCAGCAGCTTAGGGAGCGGATTTTCGGGGCTAGAGATGAACACTGAAGCTTTCTTT